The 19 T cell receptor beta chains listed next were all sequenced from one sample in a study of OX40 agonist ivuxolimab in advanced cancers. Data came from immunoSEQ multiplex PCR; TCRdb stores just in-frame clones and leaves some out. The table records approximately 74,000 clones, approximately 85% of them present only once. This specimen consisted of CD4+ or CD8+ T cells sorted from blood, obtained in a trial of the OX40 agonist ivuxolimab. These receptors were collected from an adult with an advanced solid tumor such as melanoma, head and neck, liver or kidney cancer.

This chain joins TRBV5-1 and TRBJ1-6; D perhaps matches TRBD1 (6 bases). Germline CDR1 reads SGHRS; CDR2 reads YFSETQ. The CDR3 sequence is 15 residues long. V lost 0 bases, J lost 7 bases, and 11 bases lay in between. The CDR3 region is CASSLAGAINSPLHF. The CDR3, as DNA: TGCGCCAGCAGCTTGGCGGGGGCTATCAATTCACCCCTCCACTTT.

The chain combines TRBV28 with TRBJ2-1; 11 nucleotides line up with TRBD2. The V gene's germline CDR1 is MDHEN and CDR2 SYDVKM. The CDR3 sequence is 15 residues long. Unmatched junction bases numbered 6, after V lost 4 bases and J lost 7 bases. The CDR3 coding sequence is TGTGCCAGCAGTTCTCGACTAGCGGGGAGGAATGAGCAGTTCTTC. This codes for CASSSRLAGRNEQFF. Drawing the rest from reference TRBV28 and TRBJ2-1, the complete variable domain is DVKVTQSSRYLVKRTGEKVFLECVQDMDHENMFWYRQDPGLGLRLIYFSYDVKMKEKGDIPEGYSVSREKKERFSLILESASTNQTSMYLCASSSRLAGRNEQFFGPGTRLTVL.

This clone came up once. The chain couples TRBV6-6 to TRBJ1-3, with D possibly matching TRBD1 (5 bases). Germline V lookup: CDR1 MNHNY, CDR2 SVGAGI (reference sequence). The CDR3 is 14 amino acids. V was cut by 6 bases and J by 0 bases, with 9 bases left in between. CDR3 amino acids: CASRGPISGNTIYF. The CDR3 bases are TGTGCCAGCAGGGGACCGATCTCTGGAAACACCATATATTTT.

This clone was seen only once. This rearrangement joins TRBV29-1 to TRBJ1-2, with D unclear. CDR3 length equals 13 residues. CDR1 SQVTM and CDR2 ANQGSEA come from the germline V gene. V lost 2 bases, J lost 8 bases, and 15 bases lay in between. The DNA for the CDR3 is TGCAGCGTTGAAAGGCTTCTTGAAGGAGGCTACACCTTC. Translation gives CSVERLLEGGYTF.

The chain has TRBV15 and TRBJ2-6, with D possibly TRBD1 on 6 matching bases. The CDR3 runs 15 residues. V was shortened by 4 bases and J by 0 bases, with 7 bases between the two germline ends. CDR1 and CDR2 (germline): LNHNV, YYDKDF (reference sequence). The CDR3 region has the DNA TGTGCCACCAGCAAAGGGGGCTCTGGGGCCAACGTCCTGACTTTC. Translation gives CATSKGGSGANVLTF. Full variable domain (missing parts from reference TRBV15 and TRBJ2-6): DAMVIQNPRYQVTQFGKPVTLSCSQTLNHNVMYWYQQKSSQAPKLLFHYYDKDFNNEADTPDNFQSRRPNTSFCFLDIRSPGLGDTAMYLCATSKGGSGANVLTFGAGSRLTVL.

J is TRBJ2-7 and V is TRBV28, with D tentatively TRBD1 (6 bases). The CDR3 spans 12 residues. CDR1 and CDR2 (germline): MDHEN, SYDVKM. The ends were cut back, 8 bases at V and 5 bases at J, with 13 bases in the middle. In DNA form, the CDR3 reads TGTGCCAGCTCCTGGGGGCGAAACGAGCAGTACTTC. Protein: CASSWGRNEQYF.

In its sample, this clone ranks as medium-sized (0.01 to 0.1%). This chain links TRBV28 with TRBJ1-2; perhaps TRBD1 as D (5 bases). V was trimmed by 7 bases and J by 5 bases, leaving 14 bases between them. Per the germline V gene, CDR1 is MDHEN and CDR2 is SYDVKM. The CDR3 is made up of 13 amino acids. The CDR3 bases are TGTGCCAGCACCGAGACAGACTCGTATGGCTACACCTTC. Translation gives CASTETDSYGYTF.

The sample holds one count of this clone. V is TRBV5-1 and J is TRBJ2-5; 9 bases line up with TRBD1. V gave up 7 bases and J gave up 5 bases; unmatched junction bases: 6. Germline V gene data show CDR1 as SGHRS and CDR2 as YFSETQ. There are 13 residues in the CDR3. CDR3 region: CASDRTGDETQYF. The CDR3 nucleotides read TGCGCCAGCGACAGGACAGGGGACGAGACCCAGTACTTC.

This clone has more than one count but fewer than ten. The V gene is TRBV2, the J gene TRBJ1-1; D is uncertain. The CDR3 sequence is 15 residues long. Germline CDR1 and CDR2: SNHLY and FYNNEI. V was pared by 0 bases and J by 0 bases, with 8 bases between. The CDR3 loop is CASSEAQNMNTEAFF. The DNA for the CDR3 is TGTGCCAGCAGTGAAGCCCAGAACATGAACACTGAAGCTTTCTTT.

CDR3 sequence reads: CASSQETVNYGYTF. CDR3 DNA: TGCGCCAGCAGCCAGGAGACAGTTAACTATGGCTACACCTTC. The rearrangement links TRBV4-3 to TRBJ1-2; D may be TRBD1 (5 bases). CDR1 LGHNA and CDR2 YSLEER come from the germline V gene. Trimming pared 3 bases from V and 1 base from J, leaving 9 bases between. The CDR3 spans 14 residues.

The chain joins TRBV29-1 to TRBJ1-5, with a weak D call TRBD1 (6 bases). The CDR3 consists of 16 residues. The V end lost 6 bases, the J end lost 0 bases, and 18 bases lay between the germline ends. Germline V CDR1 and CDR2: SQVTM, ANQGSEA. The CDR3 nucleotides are TGCAGCGTAGTTTTCCCCGGGACAATTAGCAATCAGCCCCAGCATTTT. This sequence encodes CSVVFPGTISNQPQHF.

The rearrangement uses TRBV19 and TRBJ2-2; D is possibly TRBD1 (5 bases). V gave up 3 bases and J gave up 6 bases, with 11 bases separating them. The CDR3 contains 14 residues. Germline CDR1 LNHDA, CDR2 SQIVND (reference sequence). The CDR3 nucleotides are TGTGCCAGTAGTATTGCCAGGGCCGCCGGGGAGCTGTTTTTT. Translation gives CASSIARAAGELFF.

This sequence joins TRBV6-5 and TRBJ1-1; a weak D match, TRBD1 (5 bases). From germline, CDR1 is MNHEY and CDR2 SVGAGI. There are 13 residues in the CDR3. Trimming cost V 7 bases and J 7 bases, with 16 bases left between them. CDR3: CASTQIGGGEAFF. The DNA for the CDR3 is TGTGCCAGCACTCAGATCGGTGGGGGTGAAGCTTTCTTT.

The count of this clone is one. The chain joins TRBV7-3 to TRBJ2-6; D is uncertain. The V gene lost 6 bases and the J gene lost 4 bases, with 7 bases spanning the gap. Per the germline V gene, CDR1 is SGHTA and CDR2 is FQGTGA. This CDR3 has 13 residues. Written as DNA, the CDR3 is TGTGCCAGCAGGTTGGCAGGGGCCAACGTCCTGACTTTC. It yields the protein CASRLAGANVLTF.

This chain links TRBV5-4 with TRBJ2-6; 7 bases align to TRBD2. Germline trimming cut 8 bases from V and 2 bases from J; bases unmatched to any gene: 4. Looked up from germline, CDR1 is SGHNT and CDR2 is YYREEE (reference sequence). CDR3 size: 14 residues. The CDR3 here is CASQGRAGANVLTF. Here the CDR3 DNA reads TGTGCCAGTCAAGGGAGGGCTGGGGCCAACGTCCTGACTTTC.

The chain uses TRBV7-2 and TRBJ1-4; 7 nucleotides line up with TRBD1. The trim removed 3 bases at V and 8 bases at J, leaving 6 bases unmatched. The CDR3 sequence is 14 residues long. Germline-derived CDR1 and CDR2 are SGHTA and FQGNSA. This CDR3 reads CASSFGGGYEKLFF. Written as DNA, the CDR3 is TGTGCCAGCAGCTTTGGAGGGGGCTACGAAAAACTGTTTTTT.

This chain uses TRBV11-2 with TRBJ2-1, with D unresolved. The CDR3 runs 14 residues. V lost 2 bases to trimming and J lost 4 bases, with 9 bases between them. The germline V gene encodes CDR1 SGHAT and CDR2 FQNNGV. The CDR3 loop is CASSLHVGYNEQFF. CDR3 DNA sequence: TGTGCCAGCAGCTTACACGTCGGATACAATGAGCAGTTCTTC.

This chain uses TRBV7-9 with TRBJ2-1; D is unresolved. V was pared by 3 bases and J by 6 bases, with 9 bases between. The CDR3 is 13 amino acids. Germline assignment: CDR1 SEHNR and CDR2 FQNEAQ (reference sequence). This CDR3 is CASSLLGSNEQFF. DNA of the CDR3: TGTGCCAGCAGCTTGCTAGGGTCCAATGAGCAGTTCTTC.

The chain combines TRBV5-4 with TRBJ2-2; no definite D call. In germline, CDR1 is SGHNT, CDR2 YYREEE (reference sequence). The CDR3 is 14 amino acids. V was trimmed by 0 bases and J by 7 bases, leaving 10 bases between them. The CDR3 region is CASSLESAFGELFF. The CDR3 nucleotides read TGTGCCAGCAGCTTGGAGTCAGCTTTCGGGGAGCTGTTTTTT.